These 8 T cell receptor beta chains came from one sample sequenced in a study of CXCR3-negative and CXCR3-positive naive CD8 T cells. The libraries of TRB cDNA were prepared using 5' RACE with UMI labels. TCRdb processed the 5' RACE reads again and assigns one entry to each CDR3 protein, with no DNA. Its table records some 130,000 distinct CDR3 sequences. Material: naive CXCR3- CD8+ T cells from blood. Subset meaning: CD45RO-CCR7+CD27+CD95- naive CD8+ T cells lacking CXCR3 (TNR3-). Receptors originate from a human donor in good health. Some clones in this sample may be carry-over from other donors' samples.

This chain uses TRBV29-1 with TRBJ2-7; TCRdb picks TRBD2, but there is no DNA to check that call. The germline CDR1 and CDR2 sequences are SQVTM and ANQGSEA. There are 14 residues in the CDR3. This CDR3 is CSVVSGSSYYEQYF.

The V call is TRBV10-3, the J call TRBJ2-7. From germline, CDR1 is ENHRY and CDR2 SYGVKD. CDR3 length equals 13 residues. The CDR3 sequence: CAISGALTYEQYF.

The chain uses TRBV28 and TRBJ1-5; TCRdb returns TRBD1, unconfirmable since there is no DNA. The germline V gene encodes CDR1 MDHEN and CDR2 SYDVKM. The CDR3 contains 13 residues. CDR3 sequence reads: CASSKGGNQPQHF.

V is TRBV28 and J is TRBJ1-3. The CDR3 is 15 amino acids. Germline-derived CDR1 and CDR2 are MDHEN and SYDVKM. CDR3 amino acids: CASSQGTGSGNTIYF.

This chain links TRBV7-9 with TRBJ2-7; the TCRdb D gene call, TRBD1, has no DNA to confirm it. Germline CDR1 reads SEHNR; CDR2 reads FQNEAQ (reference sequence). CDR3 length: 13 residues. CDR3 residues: CASSADTSYEQYF. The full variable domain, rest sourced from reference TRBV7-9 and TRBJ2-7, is DTGVSQNPRHKITKRGQNVTFRCDPISEHNRLYWYRQTLGQGPEFLTYFQNEAQLEKSRLLSDRFSAERPKGSFSTLEIQRTEQGDSAMYLCASSADTSYEQYFGPGTRLTVT.

CDR3 loop: CASRSGGFHEQYF. The chain employs TRBV6-5 and TRBJ2-7; no DNA is available, so the TRBD2 call from TCRdb remains unchecked. Germline assignment: CDR1 MNHEY and CDR2 SVGAGI. The CDR3 has 13 residues.

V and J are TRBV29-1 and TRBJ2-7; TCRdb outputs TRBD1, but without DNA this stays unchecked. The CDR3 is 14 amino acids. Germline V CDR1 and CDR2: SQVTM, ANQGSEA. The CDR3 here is CSVAQGQGENEQYF.

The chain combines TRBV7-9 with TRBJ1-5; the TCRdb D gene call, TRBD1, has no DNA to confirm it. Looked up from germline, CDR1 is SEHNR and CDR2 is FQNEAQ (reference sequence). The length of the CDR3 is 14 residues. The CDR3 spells CASSSVGDGQPQHF.